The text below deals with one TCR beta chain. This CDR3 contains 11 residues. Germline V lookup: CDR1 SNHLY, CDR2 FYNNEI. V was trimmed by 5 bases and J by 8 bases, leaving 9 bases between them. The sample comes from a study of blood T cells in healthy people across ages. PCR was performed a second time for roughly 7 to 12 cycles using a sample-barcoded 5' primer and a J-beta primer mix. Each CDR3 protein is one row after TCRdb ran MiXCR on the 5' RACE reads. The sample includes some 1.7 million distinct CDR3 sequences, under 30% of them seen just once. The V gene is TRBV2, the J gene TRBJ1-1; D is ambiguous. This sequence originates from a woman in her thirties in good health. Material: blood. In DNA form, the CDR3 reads TGTGCCAGCAGTCGACTAAGGGAAGCTTTCTTT. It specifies CASSRLREAFF.